These 31 T cell receptor beta chains were sequenced from one sample in a study of cytomegalovirus exposure and HLA in healthy donors. The PCR had 60 Vbeta and 13 Jbeta primers. Clones were read by immunoSEQ multiplex PCR, and TCRdb kept only the in-frame ones, dropping some. The repertoire holds about 110,000 clones, with 81% as singletons. The material sequenced was PBMCs. The receptors here all came from a young man in good health and CMV-seronegative.

This chain uses TRBV29-1 with TRBJ2-1; TRBD2 agrees at 7 bases. The CDR3 sequence is 15 residues long. V shed 6 bases, J shed 0 bases, and the junction held 8 bases outside the gene matches. Germline V gene data show CDR1 as SQVTM and CDR2 as ANQGSEA. The CDR3: CSVDPGLSSYNEQFF. The CDR3 coding sequence is TGCAGCGTCGACCCGGGACTAAGCTCCTACAATGAGCAGTTCTTC.

The DNA of the CDR3 is TGTGCCAGCAGCCGCAGTCATGGGACAGGGGTACAGCCCCAGCATTTT. It codes for CASSRSHGTGVQPQHF. The J gene is TRBJ1-5, the V gene TRBV7-8, with 10 bases matching TRBD1. Trimming took 5 bases from V and 7 from J; bases not matched to a gene: 11. CDR1 is SGHVS and CDR2 is FQNEAQ in the germline V gene. This CDR3 is 16 amino acids long.

This chain links TRBV30 with TRBJ2-5; D perhaps matches TRBD2 (6 bases). CDR3 length: 15 residues. V dropped 0 bases and J dropped 3 bases, with 14 bases sitting between them. CDR1 is GTSNPN, CDR2 SVGIG, per germline (reference sequence). Here the CDR3 reads CAWSVRGEQKETQYF. CDR3 nucleotides: TGTGCCTGGAGTGTACGCGGGGAACAGAAAGAGACCCAGTACTTC.

The genes are TRBV12-5 and TRBJ1-5; D not resolved. Germline V lookup: CDR1 LGHNT, CDR2 FRNRAP. V lost 5 bases and J lost 7, with 15 bases in between. The CDR3 sequence is 14 residues long. DNA of the CDR3: TGTGCTAGTGGTGGGCGCGAGGGAGAGCAGCCCCAGCATTTT. Protein sequence: CASGGREGEQPQHF.

V usage is TRBV5-1 and J usage is TRBJ2-3; 9 bases match TRBD2. Germline CDR1 and CDR2: SGHRS and YFSETQ. This CDR3 contains 16 residues. V dropped 5 bases and J dropped 0; count of bases not matched to a gene: 7. The CDR3 sequence is CASRAHSGGSTDTQYF. For the CDR3, the DNA is TGCGCCAGCAGGGCCCATAGCGGGGGCAGCACAGATACGCAGTATTTT. Complete variable domain (other parts from reference TRBV5-1 and TRBJ2-3): KAGVTQTPRYLIKTRGQQVTLSCSPISGHRSVSWYQQTPGQGLQFLFEYFSETQRNKGNFPGRFSGRQFSNSRSEMNVSTLELGDSALYLCASRAHSGGSTDTQYFGPGTRLTVL.

The CDR3 DNA follows: TGTGCCAGCAGCCCAGTGGCCTCTGGGGCCAACGTCCTGACTTTC. It specifies CASSPVASGANVLTF. J is TRBJ2-6 and V is TRBV11-2; D remains ambiguous. In germline, CDR1 is SGHAT, CDR2 FQNNGV. Trimming left V 5 bases short and J 0 bases short, with 8 bases between. This CDR3 has 15 amino acids.

As concerns this clone: The junction departs from the called germline gene at one end, perhaps through a read error. J is TRBJ2-7 and V is TRBV5-1, with 7 nucleotides matching TRBD2. This CDR3 has 14 residues. CDR1 and CDR2 from the germline V gene are SGHRS and YFSETQ. The CDR3 loop is CASSLQPAGESLGF. The CDR3 coding sequence is TGCGCCAGCAGCTTACAGCCGGCGGGAGAGTCTCTCGGGTTC.

This clone was seen a few times. The rearrangement joins TRBV5-1 to TRBJ1-1; no clear D gene. V was trimmed by 6 bases and J by 4 bases, leaving 10 bases between them. Germline CDR1 and CDR2: SGHRS and YFSETQ. This CDR3 region has 12 residues. CDR3: CASTFSGTEAFF. In DNA, the CDR3 is TGCGCCAGCACCTTTTCAGGCACTGAAGCTTTCTTT.

V usage is TRBV19 and J usage is TRBJ1-1; 7 nucleotides align to TRBD1. The ends lost 4 bases at V and 3 bases at J; junction bases unmatched: 8. The CDR3 has 15 amino acids. Germline V gives CDR1 LNHDA, CDR2 SQIVND (reference sequence). DNA of the CDR3: TGTGCCAGTAGTAAACAGGGGTATGGGGACACTGAAGCTTTCTTT. This translates into CASSKQGYGDTEAFF.

V and J are TRBV4-1 and TRBJ2-7; 13 bases agree with TRBD2. The germline V gene encodes CDR1 MGHRA and CDR2 YSYEKL. The V segment lost 3 bases and the J segment 0 bases; nucleotides outside the gene matches: 8. This CDR3 has 18 residues. The CDR3 loop is CASSHPTSGGYSSYEQYF. The CDR3 bases are TGCGCCAGCAGCCACCCGACTAGCGGGGGGTACAGCTCCTACGAGCAGTACTTC.

The chain recombines TRBV15 with TRBJ2-7, with D possibly matching TRBD2 (5 bases). The CDR3 runs 14 residues. V dropped 0 bases and J dropped 3 bases, with 9 bases sitting between them. Germline values: CDR1 LNHNV, CDR2 YYDKDF (reference sequence). The CDR3: CATSRESSGYEQYF. CDR3 bases: TGTGCCACCAGCAGAGAGTCCAGCGGCTACGAGCAGTACTTC.

The chain has TRBV19 and TRBJ1-2, with TRBD1 matching over 7 bases. Trimming at V came to 4 bases and at J to 7 bases, leaving 3 bases not matched to a gene. CDR3 length: 12 amino acids. The V gene's germline CDR1 is LNHDA and CDR2 SQIVND (reference sequence). CDR3 amino acids: CASSTDRVGYTF. The DNA for the CDR3 is TGTGCCAGTAGTACCGACAGGGTTGGCTACACCTTC.

The table lists this clone with a count of one. The chain uses TRBV5-1 and TRBJ1-2; 7 bases are a match to TRBD1. J lost 12 bases, V lost 4 bases, and 15 bases had no gene match. Germline CDR1 is SGHRS and CDR2 is YFSETQ. This CDR3 region has 14 residues. The CDR3 region has the DNA TGCGCCAGCAGCCCGGAGGGGACAGATCCTTGGAACACCTTC. This encodes CASSPEGTDPWNTF. The variable domain in full, completed from reference TRBV5-1 and TRBJ1-2, reads KAGVTQTPRYLIKTRGQQVTLSCSPISGHRSVSWYQQTPGQGLQFLFEYFSETQRNKGNFPGRFSGRQFSNSRSEMNVSTLELGDSALYLCASSPEGTDPWNTFGSGTRLTVV.

J is TRBJ2-1 and V is TRBV28; 11 nucleotides agree with TRBD1. CDR3 length: 15 residues. With 6 bases clipped from V and 3 bases from J, the junction kept 4 bases outside the gene matches. Germline values: CDR1 MDHEN, CDR2 SYDVKM. CDR3 coding DNA: TGTGCCAGCAGACGGACAGGGGGCGTCTACAATGAGCAGTTCTTC. It translates to CASRRTGGVYNEQFF.

The rearrangement links TRBV4-1 to TRBJ1-5; D possibly corresponds to TRBD1 (5 bases). Germline V gives CDR1 MGHRA, CDR2 YSYEKL. With 3 bases removed from V and 0 bases from J, the gap between germline ends came to 15 bases. This CDR3 region has 17 residues. The CDR3 nucleotides read TGCGCCAGCAGCCATCGAACTCCGGGGGATAGCAATCAGCCCCAGCATTTT. It yields the protein CASSHRTPGDSNQPQHF.

This chain links TRBV5-1 with TRBJ1-1, with D perhaps TRBD1 (5 bases). Looked up from germline, CDR1 is SGHRS and CDR2 is YFSETQ. V was pared by 4 bases and J by 5 bases, with 15 bases between. The CDR3 loop spans 14 amino acids. This chain's CDR3 is CASSPSGGGTEAFF. CDR3 sequence (DNA): TGCGCCAGCAGCCCCTCCGGGGGTGGAACTGAAGCTTTCTTT.

The chain employs TRBV4-1 and TRBJ2-7; 7 bases match TRBD1. V was pared by 3 bases and J by 6 bases, with 11 bases of the junction left unmatched. The CDR3 covers 15 residues. The germline gives CDR1 MGHRA, CDR2 YSYEKL. The CDR3 region has the DNA TGCGCCAGCAGCCATCCCGCCGGGACAGTAGGCGAGCAGTACTTC. This gives the protein CASSHPAGTVGEQYF.

The chain carries TRBV30 and TRBJ1-3; 8 bases map to TRBD1. This CDR3 is built from 17 residues. V lost 4 bases and J lost 3; bases outside the gene matches: 14. Germline CDR1 is GTSNPN and CDR2 is SVGIG (reference sequence). CDR3 amino acids: CAWTRLGDRLLGNTIYF. DNA for the CDR3: TGTGCCTGGACCCGCCTCGGGGACAGGCTCCTTGGAAACACCATATATTTT.

The chain combines TRBV2 with TRBJ1-3; no definite D call. Germline V gene data show CDR1 as SNHLY and CDR2 as FYNNEI. V gave up 7 bases and J gave up 0 bases, with 28 bases separating them. The CDR3 is made up of 20 amino acids. The CDR3 DNA reads as TGTGCCAGCACTATTACCCCATTCTTCGGCGGTCCGAACTCTGGAAACACCATATATTTT. This gives the protein CASTITPFFGGPNSGNTIYF. Supplemented by reference TRBV2 and TRBJ1-3, the full variable domain reads EPEVTQTPSHQVTQMGQEVILRCVPISNHLYFYWYRQILGQKVEFLVSFYNNEISEKSEIFDDQFSVERPDGSNFTLKIRSTKLEDSAMYFCASTITPFFGGPNSGNTIYFGEGSWLTVV.

The V gene is TRBV11-3, the J gene TRBJ1-6, with a tentative D call TRBD1 (6 bases). The CDR3 is 13 amino acids. Trimming took off 5 bases at V and 10 bases at J, with 12 bases between the two ends. Germline CDR1 is SGHNT and CDR2 is YENEEA. This CDR3 is CASSKGTSSPLHF. CDR3 in DNA: TGTGCCAGCAGCAAGGGGACAAGCTCACCCCTCCACTTT.

The chain couples TRBV5-1 to TRBJ2-2; 11 bases map to TRBD2. This CDR3 spans 16 amino acids. V dropped 5 bases and J dropped 1; count of bases not matched to a gene: 4. Germline CDR1 SGHRS, CDR2 YFSETQ. The CDR3 region has the DNA TGCGCCAGCAGTCAGCTAGCGGGGGGGAACACCGGGGAGCTGTTTTTT. Translation: CASSQLAGGNTGELFF.

The chain links TRBV5-1 to TRBJ1-2, with a weak D call TRBD1 (6 bases). CDR1 SGHRS and CDR2 YFSETQ come from the germline V gene. CDR3 length: 13 amino acids. The V end was cut by 4 bases, the J end by 7 bases, with 14 bases between. The CDR3 spells CASSLGQLRGYTF. The CDR3 nucleotides read TGCGCCAGCAGCCTAGGACAGTTACGTGGCTACACCTTC.

The chain carries TRBV5-4 and TRBJ1-2; 9 positions match TRBD1. The CDR3 consists of 16 residues. Per the germline V gene, CDR1 is SGHNT and CDR2 is YYREEE (reference sequence). V lost 4 bases and J lost 2; bases outside the gene matches: 9. CDR3 sequence reads: CASSRKPGQGNYGYTF. CDR3 DNA sequence: TGTGCCAGCAGCCGGAAACCGGGACAGGGCAACTATGGCTACACCTTC. Full variable domain (remainder filled in from reference TRBV5-4 and TRBJ1-2): ETGVTQSPTHLIKTRGQQVTLRCSSQSGHNTVSWYQQALGQGPQFIFQYYREEENGRGNFPPRFSGLQFPNYSSELNVNALELDDSALYLCASSRKPGQGNYGYTFGSGTRLTVV.

This clone was seen a handful of times. The V and J genes are TRBV6-5 and TRBJ1-1; D is uncertain. V was pared by 10 bases and J by 1 base, with 10 bases between. Germline CDR1 and CDR2: MNHEY and SVGAGI. The CDR3 runs 12 residues. The CDR3 DNA follows: TGTGCCACCGTGAACAGGAACACTGAAGCTTTCTTT. Translating it yields CATVNRNTEAFF.

The chain couples TRBV19 to TRBJ1-2; D gene ambiguous. Germline V CDR1 and CDR2: LNHDA, SQIVND (reference sequence). Trimming shortened V by 9 bases and J by 8 bases, and 16 bases separated the two germline ends. This CDR3 is built from 12 residues. CDR3 protein: CASCGESGGYTF. In DNA form, the CDR3 reads TGTGCCAGCTGCGGGGAATCGGGCGGCTACACCTTC. Together with reference TRBV19 and TRBJ1-2, the CDR3 gives the full variable domain: DGGITQSPKYLFRKEGQNVTLSCEQNLNHDAMYWYRQDPGQGLRLIYYSQIVNDFQKGDIAEGYSVSREKKESFPLTVTSAQKNPTAFYLCASCGESGGYTFGSGTRLTVV.

J is TRBJ2-5 and V is TRBV13; D remains ambiguous. This CDR3 has 11 residues. CDR1 is PRHDT, CDR2 FYEKMQ, per germline (reference sequence). V was shortened by 3 bases and J by 3 bases, with 2 bases between the two germline ends. The CDR3 coding sequence is TGTGCCAGCAGCTTCGAAGAGACCCAGTACTTC. Amino acid sequence: CASSFEETQYF.

This rearrangement joins TRBV4-1 to TRBJ2-1; 12 bases fit TRBD2. The CDR3 covers 19 residues. Trimming took 4 bases from V and 0 from J; bases not matched to a gene: 10. Germline lookup yields CDR1 MGHRA and CDR2 YSYEKL. CDR3 nucleotides: TGCGCCAGCAGCCCAGGACTAGCGGGGTTTAAGAGCTCCTACAATGAGCAGTTCTTC. Its protein is CASSPGLAGFKSSYNEQFF.

This clone was observed a few times. The V gene is TRBV10-2, the J gene TRBJ1-1; D might be TRBD1 (6 bases). The CDR3 is made up of 15 amino acids. Germline V gene sequence: CDR1 WSHSY, CDR2 SAAADI. With 5 bases removed from V and 1 base from J, the gap between germline ends came to 14 bases. The CDR3 DNA follows: TGCGCCAGCAGTACCTCGGGACACTCGAACACTGAAGCTTTCTTT. Its protein is CASSTSGHSNTEAFF.

The J gene is TRBJ2-1, the V gene TRBV9; 7 bases are shared with TRBD2. The CDR3 has 17 residues. Germline V gives CDR1 SGDLS, CDR2 YYNGEE. V was clipped by 0 bases and J by 0 bases; unmatched bases: 6. CDR3 residues: CASSVAAGTNSYNEQFF. For the CDR3, the DNA is TGTGCCAGCAGCGTAGCTGCGGGGACTAACTCCTACAATGAGCAGTTCTTC.

The count of this clone is one. The chain carries TRBV5-4 and TRBJ2-1; 7 positions agree with TRBD1. CDR1 SGHNT and CDR2 YYREEE come from the germline V gene (reference sequence). The CDR3 is 15 residues long. With V trimmed by 2 bases and J by 8 bases, 10 bases remained unmatched. The CDR3 DNA reads TGTGCCAGCAGCTTTACCGGGACACAGGGGTATGAGCAGTTCTTC. The encoded protein is CASSFTGTQGYEQFF.

This chain joins TRBV6-1 and TRBJ1-2; 7 bases agree with TRBD1. The CDR3 is 15 amino acids. Trimming took 4 bases from V and 0 from J; bases not matched to a gene: 5. Germline V gives CDR1 MNHNS, CDR2 SASEGT. CDR3 sequence reads: CASSGGTEPNYGYTF. The CDR3 nucleotides are TGTGCCAGCAGTGGGGGGACAGAACCTAACTATGGCTACACCTTC.